What follows are 30 T cell receptor beta chains derived from one specimen sequenced in a study of post-analysis software for immune sequencing data. Prepared libraries of TCR beta cDNA carried unique molecular identifiers. TCRdb ran MiXCR on the PCR reads and lists one entry per CDR3 protein. This sample has some 700,000 distinct CDR3 sequences; roughly three fifths occur once, and the top ten carry approximately 10%. Findings and caveats of the study: Compared with controls, patients had more of about 5 TRBV segments, including TRBV5-6, TRBV5-1 and TRBV20-1.

Antigens for these TCRs are unknown. The sample consisted of blood. These receptors all stem from a girl under 10 years old with multiple sclerosis.

This chain uses TRBV20-1 with TRBJ1-1; no clear D gene. V was cut by 0 bases and J by 5 bases, with 13 bases left in between. There are 14 residues in the CDR3. Germline CDR1 and CDR2: DFQATT and SNEGSKA (reference sequence). The CDR3 loop reads CSARDSDVRTEAFF. In DNA form, the CDR3 reads TGCAGTGCTAGAGATTCGGACGTGCGTACTGAAGCTTTCTTT.

V gene TRBV6-2 or TRBV6-3 combines with J gene TRBJ2-1, with 11 bases lining up with TRBD2. This CDR3 comprises 15 residues. In germline, CDR1 is MNHEY, CDR2 SVGEGT. V shed 2 bases, J shed 8 bases, and the junction held 5 bases outside the gene matches. In nucleotides, the CDR3 is TGTGCCAGCAGTTACCCGGGACTAGCGGCATATGAGCAGTTCTTC. This encodes CASSYPGLAAYEQFF.

As to this clonotype: One end of the junction varies from germline; a read error may be responsible. V usage is TRBV11-2 and J usage is TRBJ2-3; perhaps TRBD2 as D (6 bases). The length of the CDR3 is 16 residues. In germline, CDR1 is SGHAT, CDR2 FQNNGV. In DNA form, the CDR3 reads TGTGCCAGCAGCGAGACGCCGGGACTGAACCCAGATACGCGGTATTTT. This translates into CASSETPGLNPDTRYF.

The chain joins TRBV3-1 to TRBJ1-5; 7 bases are shared with TRBD1. This CDR3 contains 15 residues. J gave up 5 bases and V 3 bases, and 7 bases lay outside the gene matches. Germline loops: CDR1 LGHDT, CDR2 YNNKEL (reference sequence). The CDR3 DNA reads as TGTGCCAGCAGCCATTCCGGGACAGAAGATCAGCCCCAGCATTTT. Translated, it gives CASSHSGTEDQPQHF.

This clonotype was recorded only once. The rearrangement links TRBV5-1 to TRBJ1-1; D is perhaps TRBD1 (6 bases). This CDR3 is built from 14 residues. V was clipped by 4 bases and J by 4 bases, with 14 bases between them. CDR1 and CDR2 from the germline V gene are SGHRS and YFSETQ. The CDR3 nucleotides are TGCGCCAGCAGCCTTCCCACGACAGGCACTGAAGCTTTCTTT. It encodes CASSLPTTGTEAFF.

This sequence joins TRBV9 and TRBJ2-4; D gene uncertain. CDR1 and CDR2 (germline): SGDLS, YYNGEE. V was pared by 0 bases and J by 0 bases, with 10 bases between. The length of the CDR3 is 16 residues. DNA for the CDR3: TGTGCCAGCAGCGTAGGCGATTGGGGAGCCAAAAACATTCAGTACTTC. This gives the protein CASSVGDWGAKNIQYF.

This chain links TRBV5-1 with TRBJ1-5, with D perhaps matching TRBD1 (6 bases). Germline V gene sequence: CDR1 SGHRS, CDR2 YFSETQ. The length of the CDR3 is 17 residues. V was cut by 5 bases and J by 0 bases, with 18 bases left in between. The CDR3 sequence: CASRRGTTGRSNQPQHF. The CDR3 DNA is TGCGCCAGCAGAAGGGGAACTACAGGGCGTAGCAATCAGCCCCAGCATTTT.

This chain connects TRBV5-1 to TRBJ2-7; TRBD1 is a possible D gene (5 bases). The CDR3 runs 15 residues. Trimming removed 4 bases at V and 7 bases at J, with 21 bases between. In germline, CDR1 is SGHRS, CDR2 YFSETQ. For the CDR3, the DNA is TGCGCCAGCAGCCCCTTACAGGATCCCGTAGAGGAGCAGTACTTC. This gives the protein CASSPLQDPVEEQYF.

V is TRBV18 and J is TRBJ1-2, with D perhaps matching TRBD1 (5 bases). This CDR3 has 14 residues. With 4 bases removed from V and 4 bases from J, the gap between germline ends came to 13 bases. Germline loops: CDR1 KGHSH, CDR2 LQKENI. CDR3 amino acids: CASSLRQTIYGYTF. DNA for the CDR3: TGTGCCAGCTCACTTCGACAGACGATCTATGGCTACACCTTC.

This clonotype was seen a few times. The chain employs TRBV7-2 and TRBJ2-1, with 7 bases aligning to TRBD1. Germline loops: CDR1 SGHTA, CDR2 FQGNSA. V was clipped by 5 bases and J by 7 bases; unmatched bases: 11. The CDR3 runs to 15 residues. The CDR3: CASSLESTGVNEQFF. The CDR3 DNA follows: TGTGCCAGCAGCCTAGAAAGTACAGGGGTTAATGAGCAGTTCTTC.

The chain recombines TRBV5-6 with TRBJ1-2; maybe TRBD1 (5 bases). Germline CDR1 SGHDT, CDR2 YYEEEE. The V gene lost 4 bases and the J gene lost 3 bases, with 16 bases spanning the gap. The CDR3 runs to 15 residues. The CDR3 here is CASSPSLTVDYGYTF. The CDR3 DNA follows: TGTGCCAGCAGCCCCTCCTTGACAGTAGACTATGGCTACACCTTC.

The chain recombines TRBV7-9 with TRBJ1-2; 11 positions agree with TRBD1. The CDR3 sequence is 17 residues long. CDR1 is SEHNR and CDR2 is FQNEAQ in the germline V gene (reference sequence). V trimming: 1 base; J trimming: 8 bases; junction bases outside the gene matches: 12. The CDR3 region has the DNA TGTGCCAGCAGCTTAGTTCAGATGGACAGGGGGCAAGGGGGCTACACCTTC. It encodes CASSLVQMDRGQGGYTF.

The gene calls are TRBV30 and TRBJ1-2, with D tentatively TRBD1 (5 bases). The CDR3 loop spans 13 amino acids. Germline CDR1 reads GTSNPN; CDR2 reads SVGIG (reference sequence). The V end was cut by 2 bases, the J end by 0 bases, with 7 bases between. The CDR3 bases are TGTGCCTGGAGTCGACAGCCTAACTATGGCTACACCTTC. This sequence encodes CAWSRQPNYGYTF.

The chain combines TRBV5-5 with TRBJ2-4; TRBD1 is a possible D gene (5 bases). V dropped 4 bases and J dropped 13 bases, with 21 bases sitting between them. The CDR3 runs to 14 residues. CDR1 and CDR2 (germline): SGHKS, YYEKEE (reference sequence). The DNA of the CDR3 is TGTGCCAGCAGCCAGAGCAGGGCCCCGGCGGAGCAGTACTTC. Encoded protein: CASSQSRAPAEQYF.

In its sample, this clonotype was seen a few times. The chain recombines TRBV29-1 with TRBJ2-7, with 13 positions matching TRBD2. The CDR3 is 13 residues long. J gave up 7 bases and V 6 bases, and 6 bases lay outside the gene matches. Germline-derived CDR1 and CDR2 are SQVTM and ANQGSEA. This chain's CDR3 is CSVGTSGIREQYF. The CDR3 DNA is TGCAGCGTCGGGACTAGCGGGATAAGGGAGCAGTACTTC.

The rearrangement joins TRBV7-2 to TRBJ2-1, with a tentative D call TRBD1 (6 bases). Germline V CDR1 and CDR2: SGHTA, FQGNSA. There are 12 residues in the CDR3. V lost 11 bases and J 8 bases, leaving 16 bases between the germline ends. CDR3 in DNA: TGTGCCTGCGGAAACAGGGCCGATGAGCAGTTCTTC. Protein sequence: CACGNRADEQFF.

The J gene is TRBJ2-1, the V gene TRBV5-5; TRBD1 matches at 9 bases. Germline V gives CDR1 SGHKS, CDR2 YYEKEE (reference sequence). The CDR3 loop spans 17 amino acids. V lost 4 bases, J lost 5 bases, and 13 bases stayed unmatched. The CDR3 DNA reads as TGTGCCAGCAGCCCAATCCATTACAGGGGGCTGGACAATGAGCAGTTCTTC. It encodes CASSPIHYRGLDNEQFF.

In regard to this clonotype: The junction differs from germline at one of its ends, possibly a read error. V and J are TRBV20-1 and TRBJ2-2, with TRBD2 as a possible D gene (5 bases). Germline loops: CDR1 DFQATT, CDR2 SNEGSKA (reference sequence). CDR3 length equals 15 residues. This chain's CDR3 is CSASGPMGNTGELFF. CDR3 bases: TGCAGTGCTAGTGGGCCAATGGGGAACACCGGGGAGTTGTTTTTT.

CDR3 nucleotides: TGCGCCAGCAGCCAGAACACGGACGGGTTGAAGACCCTCCACTTT. The encoded protein is CASSQNTDGLKTLHF. The chain joins TRBV4-1 to TRBJ1-6; no firm D call. The V gene lost 3 bases and the J gene lost 14 bases, with 20 bases spanning the gap. Germline V CDR1 and CDR2: MGHRA, YSYEKL. The CDR3 sequence is 15 residues long.

The table lists this clonotype with a count of one. The rearrangement joins TRBV6-5 to TRBJ2-7; 8 nucleotides line up with TRBD2. The CDR3 runs 15 residues. V lost 0 bases, J lost 3 bases, and 4 bases stayed unmatched. In germline, CDR1 is MNHEY, CDR2 SVGAGI. In DNA form, the CDR3 reads TGTGCCAGCAGTTACTCGAGTCGGGGGGGCTACGAGCAGTACTTC. The encoded protein is CASSYSSRGGYEQYF.

The chain recombines TRBV7-8 with TRBJ1-2; no firm D call. The CDR3 is 13 amino acids. Germline loops: CDR1 SGHVS, CDR2 FQNEAQ. Trimming removed 4 bases at V and 4 bases at J, with 10 bases between. The CDR3 protein is CASSWEASYGYTF. The CDR3 DNA sequence: TGTGCCAGCAGCTGGGAGGCCAGCTATGGCTACACCTTC.

V gene TRBV5-5 combines with J gene TRBJ2-7; D gene ambiguous. CDR1 and CDR2 (germline): SGHKS, YYEKEE (reference sequence). V was pared by 4 bases and J by 5 bases, with 16 bases between. This CDR3 is built from 14 residues. Here the CDR3 DNA reads TGTGCCAGCAGCGAAACCACAGTATCCCACGAGCAGTACTTC. Translation: CASSETTVSHEQYF.

The table lists this clonotype with a few counts. The chain's CDR3 is CSVHEGTKYEQFF. DNA of the CDR3: TGCAGCGTTCACGAGGGAACAAAATATGAGCAGTTCTTC. The chain has TRBV29-1 and TRBJ2-1; the D gene is possibly TRBD2 (5 bases). This CDR3 spans 13 amino acids. The ends were cut back, 5 bases at V and 8 bases at J, with 16 bases in the middle. Germline loops: CDR1 SQVTM, CDR2 ANQGSEA.

This chain joins TRBV7-8 and TRBJ2-3, with D perhaps TRBD2 (6 bases). V was cut by 4 bases and J by 0 bases, with 20 bases left in between. Germline assignment: CDR1 SGHVS and CDR2 FQNEAQ. The CDR3 runs 18 residues. The chain's CDR3 is CASSSSVTRRTSTDTQYF. CDR3 nucleotide sequence: TGTGCCAGCAGCTCCTCGGTGACTAGACGAACTAGCACAGATACGCAGTATTTT.

This clonotype occurred a few times. Its ends do not fully match the called genes, so a read error is possible. The chain carries TRBV5-1 and TRBJ2-1; D uncertain. The V gene's germline CDR1 is SGHRS and CDR2 YFSETQ. CDR3 length equals 15 residues. CDR3 nucleotides: TGCGCCAGCAGACGCAGCGCCGATCTACGATATGAACAGTTCTTC. It is translated as CASRRSADLRYEQFF.

This clonotype turned up a few times. The chain carries TRBV29-1 and TRBJ2-7, with 7 positions matching TRBD1. V shed 4 bases and J 0 bases; nucleotides not matched to a gene: 0. CDR1 is SQVTM and CDR2 is ANQGSEA in the germline V gene. This CDR3 comprises 12 residues. This CDR3 is CSVGQGSYEQYF. The DNA of the CDR3 is TGCAGCGTTGGACAGGGCTCCTACGAGCAGTACTTC.

This clonotype was seen more than once but under ten times. This chain connects TRBV12-3 or TRBV12-4 to TRBJ2-7, with TRBD1 as a possible D gene (7 bases). CDR3 size: 13 residues. V lost 3 bases to trimming and J lost 4 bases, with 10 bases between them. CDR3 DNA: TGTGCCAGCAGTTTGGAGGGACAGTACGAGCAGTACTTC. Its translation: CASSLEGQYEQYF.

V is TRBV12-3 or TRBV12-4 and J is TRBJ1-5, with D perhaps matching TRBD1 (5 bases). The V gene lost 6 bases and the J gene lost 0 bases, with 18 bases spanning the gap. This CDR3 is built from 17 residues. CDR3 in DNA: TGTGCCAGCAGCCTAATTCGCCTGGGGGATAGCAATCAGCCCCAGCATTTT. It is translated as CASSLIRLGDSNQPQHF.

V gene TRBV7-9 combines with J gene TRBJ2-7, with D unclear. The V and J ends lost 3 bases and 0 bases respectively, with 9 bases between them. Germline V lookup: CDR1 SEHNR, CDR2 FQNEAQ (reference sequence). This CDR3 comprises 14 residues. The CDR3 loop is CASSLSTVSYEQYF. Here the CDR3 DNA reads TGTGCCAGCAGCTTGTCAACGGTCTCCTACGAGCAGTACTTC.

Worth noting for this clonotype: One junction end disagrees with the germline gene, perhaps due to a read error. This chain joins TRBV11-2 and TRBJ2-5; 9 bases map to TRBD2. Germline loops: CDR1 SGHAT, CDR2 FQNNGV. This CDR3 is built from 17 residues. CDR3 residues: CACSLVSGTSGRETQYF. The CDR3 nucleotides are TGTGCCTGCAGCTTAGTTAGTGGAACTAGCGGGCGAGAGACCCAGTACTTC.